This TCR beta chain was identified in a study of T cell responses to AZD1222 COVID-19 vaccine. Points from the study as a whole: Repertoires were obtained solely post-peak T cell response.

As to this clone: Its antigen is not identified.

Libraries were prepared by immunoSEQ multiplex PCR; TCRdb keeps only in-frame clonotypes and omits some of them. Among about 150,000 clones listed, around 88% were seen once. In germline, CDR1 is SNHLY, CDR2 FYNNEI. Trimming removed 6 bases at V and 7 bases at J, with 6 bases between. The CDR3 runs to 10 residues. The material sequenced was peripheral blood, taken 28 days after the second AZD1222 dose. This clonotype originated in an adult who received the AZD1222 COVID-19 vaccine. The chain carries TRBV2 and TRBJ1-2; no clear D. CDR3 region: CASRGSGYTF. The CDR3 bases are TGTGCCAGCAGGGGGAGTGGCTACACCTTC.